This T cell receptor beta chain emerged from a study of T cells expressing NK-cell markers. The wider study: TCR beta repertoires came from sorted CD3+CD56+NKG2C+, CD3+CD56+NKG2C- and CD3+CD56-NKG2C+ T cells. General study points: These clonotypes also led the CD3+CD56-NKG2C+ fraction in four donors.

With regard to this clonotype: Its matching antigen is unknown.

TCRdb reprocessed the 5' RACE reads, keeping one entry per CDR3 protein, no DNA. This sample carries about 260,000 distinct CDR3 sequences, with about 4% going to the ten biggest clones. This CDR3 contains 13 residues. Germline V gene lookup returns CDR1 SGHTA and CDR2 FQGNSA. The chain employs TRBV7-2 and TRBJ2-5; no DNA is available, so the TRBD2 call from TCRdb remains unchecked. Sequencing was performed on blood T cells: a sorted CD56 or NKG2C T cell subset, CD4+ or CD8+ T cells, or bulk PBMC T cells (not recorded which). The clonotype comes from a woman between 18 and 70 years old in good health. This chain's CDR3 is CASSSGLEETQYF.